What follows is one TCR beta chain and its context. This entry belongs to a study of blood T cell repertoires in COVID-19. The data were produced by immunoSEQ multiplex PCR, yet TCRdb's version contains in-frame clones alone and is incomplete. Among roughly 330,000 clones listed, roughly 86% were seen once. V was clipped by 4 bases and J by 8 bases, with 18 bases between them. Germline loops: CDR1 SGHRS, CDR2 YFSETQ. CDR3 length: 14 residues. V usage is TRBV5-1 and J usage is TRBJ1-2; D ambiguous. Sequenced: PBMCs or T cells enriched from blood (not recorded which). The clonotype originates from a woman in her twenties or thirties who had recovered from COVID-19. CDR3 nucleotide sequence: TGCGCCAGCAGCGTCTTGCCCTCCGACGGGGGCTACACCTTC. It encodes CASSVLPSDGGYTF.